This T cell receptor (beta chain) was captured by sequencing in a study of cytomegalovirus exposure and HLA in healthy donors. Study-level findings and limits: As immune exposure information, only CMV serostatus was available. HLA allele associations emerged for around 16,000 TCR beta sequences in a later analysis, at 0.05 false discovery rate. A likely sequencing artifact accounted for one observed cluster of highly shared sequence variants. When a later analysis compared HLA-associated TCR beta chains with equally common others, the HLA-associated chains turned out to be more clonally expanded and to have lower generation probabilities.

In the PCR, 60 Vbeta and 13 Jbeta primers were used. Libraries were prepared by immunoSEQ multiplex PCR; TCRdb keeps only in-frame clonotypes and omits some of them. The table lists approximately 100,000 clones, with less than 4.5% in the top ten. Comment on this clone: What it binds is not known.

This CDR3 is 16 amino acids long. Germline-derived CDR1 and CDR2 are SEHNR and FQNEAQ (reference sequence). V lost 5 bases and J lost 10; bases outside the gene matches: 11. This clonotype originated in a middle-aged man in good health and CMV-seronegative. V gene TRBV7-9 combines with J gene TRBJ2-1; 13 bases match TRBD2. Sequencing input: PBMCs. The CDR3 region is CASSHLGLAGVIEQFF. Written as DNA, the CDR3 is TGTGCCAGCAGCCATCTCGGACTAGCGGGAGTTATCGAGCAGTTCTTC.